This is a list of T cell receptor beta chains from one sample in a study of molecular identifiers for immune sequencing clone quantification. TCRdb itself ran the PCR reads through MiXCR, one entry per CDR3 protein. The repertoire holds about half a million distinct CDR3 sequences, with about 26% as singletons. Sequencing was performed on naive CD8+ T cells from blood, with Jurkat cell RNA spiked in. The receptors stem from a human donor in good health. Some libraries in this study had Jurkat cell RNA spiked in. Both conserved end residues are part of each CDR3. D genes are given only for firm matches. Size is omitted from some rows. Given values are once, few, many or a class for expanded clones.

v_call: TRBV20-1
j_call: TRBJ2-5
d_call: TRBD2
clone_size: few
cdr3_nt: TGCAGTGCTCAAAGACTAGCGGGAGGCCAAGAGACCCAGTACTTC
cdr3_aa: CSAQRLAGGQETQYF

v_call: TRBV9
j_call: TRBJ2-3
d_call: TRBD2
clone_size: -
cdr3_nt: TGTGCCAGCAGCCCAGCTAGCGGGGGGGCTGGAGATACGCAGTATTTT
cdr3_aa: CASSPASGGAGDTQYF

v_call: TRBV28
j_call: TRBJ1-3
d_call: TRBD1
clone_size: -
cdr3_nt: TGTGCCACCAGAGAACAGGGGTGGTCTGGAAACACCATATATTTT
cdr3_aa: CATREQGWSGNTIYF

v_call: TRBV7-2
j_call: TRBJ2-5
d_call: -
clone_size: -
cdr3_nt: TGTGCCAGCAGCTCCCGCGGGCTGGGGATTAACCTCTGGGAGACCCAGTACTTC
cdr3_aa: CASSSRGLGINLWETQYF

v_call: TRBV4-3
j_call: TRBJ1-4
d_call: TRBD1
clone_size: -
cdr3_nt: TGCGCCAGCAGCCAAGATCGGACAGGGCCTAATGAAAAACTGTTTTTT
cdr3_aa: CASSQDRTGPNEKLFF

v_call: TRBV27
j_call: TRBJ2-7
d_call: TRBD1
clone_size: few
cdr3_nt: TGTGCCAGCAGCGTTACAGGGGGCAACGAGCAGTACTTC
cdr3_aa: CASSVTGGNEQYF

v_call: TRBV14
j_call: TRBJ2-5
d_call: TRBD2
clone_size: -
cdr3_nt: TGTGCCAGCAGCCGAAGACTAGCGGAACTGGAGACCCAGTACTTC
cdr3_aa: CASSRRLAELETQYF

v_call: TRBV4-3
j_call: TRBJ2-2
d_call: -
clone_size: few
cdr3_nt: TGCGCCAGCAGCCAAGATCTACTACTGGCAGGGGGGTCGGAGACCGGGGAGCTGTTTTTT
cdr3_aa: CASSQDLLLAGGSETGELFF

v_call: TRBV7-9
j_call: TRBJ2-5
d_call: -
clone_size: -
cdr3_nt: TGTGCCAGCAGCTTCGGACCCACCGTGGAGACCCAGTACTTC
cdr3_aa: CASSFGPTVETQYF

v_call: TRBV27
j_call: TRBJ1-2
d_call: -
clone_size: -
cdr3_nt: TGTGCCAGCGGTTTATATTGGACCGGTGGCTACACCTTC
cdr3_aa: CASGLYWTGGYTF

v_call: TRBV6-6
j_call: TRBJ2-7
d_call: -
clone_size: many
cdr3_nt: TGTGCCAGCAGGGATCCGGGACCTTTGGGCGAGCAGTACTTC
cdr3_aa: CASRDPGPLGEQYF

v_call: TRBV4-3
j_call: TRBJ2-2
d_call: TRBD2
clone_size: few
cdr3_nt: TGCGCCAGCAGCCAAGATTCCGGGGGGACGACCGGGGAGCTGTTTTTT
cdr3_aa: CASSQDSGGTTGELFF

v_call: TRBV28
j_call: TRBJ2-7
d_call: TRBD2
clone_size: -
cdr3_nt: TGTGCCAGCAGGATACGTAGCGGGATCGCCTACGAGCAGTACTTC
cdr3_aa: CASRIRSGIAYEQYF

v_call: TRBV6-5
j_call: TRBJ2-7
d_call: TRBD2
clone_size: -
cdr3_nt: TGTGCCAGCAGTTTCGGACTAGCGAAAACCTACGAGCAGTACTTC
cdr3_aa: CASSFGLAKTYEQYF

v_call: TRBV7-2
j_call: TRBJ2-5
d_call: -
clone_size: -
cdr3_nt: -
cdr3_aa: CASSWGQGAAETPYF

v_call: TRBV5-1
j_call: TRBJ2-1
d_call: TRBD2
clone_size: many
cdr3_nt: TGCGCCAGCAGCTACCTAGCGGCCTTCTACAATGAGCAGTTCTTC
cdr3_aa: CASSYLAAFYNEQFF

v_call: TRBV13
j_call: TRBJ2-1
d_call: -
clone_size: -
cdr3_nt: TGTGCCAGCAGCTTAGGCCAAGTCCCAGACAATGAGCAGTTCTTC
cdr3_aa: CASSLGQVPDNEQFF

v_call: TRBV12-5
j_call: TRBJ1-3
d_call: -
clone_size: few
cdr3_nt: TGTGCTAGTGGTTTGATCGGGGCAGCTGGAAACACCATATATTTT
cdr3_aa: CASGLIGAAGNTIYF

v_call: TRBV27
j_call: TRBJ1-5
d_call: -
clone_size: -
cdr3_nt: TGTGCCAGCAGTCTGGGACCGATCCTTAGCAATCAGCCCCAGCATTTT
cdr3_aa: CASSLGPILSNQPQHF

v_call: TRBV6-2/TRBV6-3
j_call: TRBJ2-2
d_call: TRBD2
clone_size: many
cdr3_nt: TGTGCCAGCAGTTACTCACTAGCGGTCACCGGGGAGCTGTTTTTT
cdr3_aa: CASSYSLAVTGELFF

v_call: TRBV27
j_call: TRBJ1-1
d_call: -
clone_size: many
cdr3_nt: TGTGCCAGCAGTCCGCGCGGACAGCCGTTGGGGGAAGCTTTCTTT
cdr3_aa: CASSPRGQPLGEAFF

v_call: TRBV7-9
j_call: TRBJ2-5
d_call: TRBD1
clone_size: few
cdr3_nt: TGTGCCAGCAGCGGCAGCCGGACAGGGGAATTGCGAGAGACCCAGTACTTC
cdr3_aa: CASSGSRTGELRETQYF

v_call: TRBV7-9
j_call: TRBJ1-6
d_call: -
clone_size: few
cdr3_nt: TGTGCCAGCAGCCCGCCACGCACCCGGGGGTCACCCCTCCACTTT
cdr3_aa: CASSPPRTRGSPLHF

v_call: TRBV5-5
j_call: TRBJ2-7
d_call: -
clone_size: many
cdr3_nt: TGTGCCAGCAGCTTCGGCCCCTCGCAGGACGAGCAGTACTTC
cdr3_aa: CASSFGPSQDEQYF

v_call: TRBV15
j_call: TRBJ2-1
d_call: TRBD2
clone_size: -
cdr3_nt: TGTGCCACCAGCAGAGAATTCCCCCGGCTAGCGGAATACAATGAGCAGTTCTTC
cdr3_aa: CATSREFPRLAEYNEQFF

v_call: TRBV4-3
j_call: TRBJ2-7
d_call: TRBD2
clone_size: few
cdr3_nt: TGCGCCAGCAGCCAAGATAGGGCGACAGCGGGGCGGAACGAGCAGTACTTC
cdr3_aa: CASSQDRATAGRNEQYF

v_call: TRBV6-5
j_call: TRBJ2-1
d_call: -
clone_size: -
cdr3_nt: TGTGCCAGCAGCCCGGGACGGGACAATGAGCAGTTCTTC
cdr3_aa: CASSPGRDNEQFF

v_call: TRBV10-2
j_call: TRBJ1-2
d_call: -
clone_size: -
cdr3_nt: TGCGCCAGCACAGATCTGAAAGGGACCGCGAACTATGGCTACACCTTC
cdr3_aa: CASTDLKGTANYGYTF

v_call: TRBV27
j_call: TRBJ2-3
d_call: TRBD2
clone_size: many
cdr3_nt: TGTGCCAGCAGGGCGACTAGCGGATTCACAGATACGCAGTATTTT
cdr3_aa: CASRATSGFTDTQYF

v_call: TRBV6-5
j_call: TRBJ2-2
d_call: -
clone_size: -
cdr3_nt: TGTGCCAGCAGTTACCCGACAGGGGGAAATAGCGGGGGGATGAACACCGGGGAGCTGTTTTTT
cdr3_aa: CASSYPTGGNSGGMNTGELFF

v_call: TRBV20-1
j_call: TRBJ1-1
d_call: TRBD1
clone_size: -
cdr3_nt: TGCAGTGCTCCATGGACAGGGGGCAATTCTCTGAACACTGAAGCTTTCTTT
cdr3_aa: CSAPWTGGNSLNTEAFF

v_call: TRBV12-3/TRBV12-4
j_call: TRBJ1-6
d_call: -
clone_size: many
cdr3_nt: TGTGCCAGCAGGCCCGAACTCACAGGGCTCCTCCACTTT
cdr3_aa: CASRPELTGLLHF

v_call: TRBV3-1
j_call: TRBJ1-4
d_call: -
clone_size: -
cdr3_nt: TGTGCCAGCAGCCAAGTTACACAGAAAATTGCAACTAATGAAAAACTGTTTTTT
cdr3_aa: CASSQVTQKIATNEKLFF

v_call: TRBV19
j_call: TRBJ2-1
d_call: TRBD1
clone_size: -
cdr3_nt: TGTGCCACCGGGACAGCAGTCTACAATGAGCAGTTCTTC
cdr3_aa: CATGTAVYNEQFF

v_call: TRBV4-1
j_call: TRBJ2-1
d_call: TRBD2
clone_size: -
cdr3_nt: TGCGCCAGCAGCCAAGGACTAGCGGGGGGGCCCTACAATGAGCAGTTCTTC
cdr3_aa: CASSQGLAGGPYNEQFF

v_call: TRBV29-1
j_call: TRBJ2-3
d_call: TRBD2
clone_size: many
cdr3_nt: TGCAGCGTTGAAGGTAGCGGGAGTGTATATACGCAGTATTTT
cdr3_aa: CSVEGSGSVYTQYF

v_call: TRBV5-6
j_call: TRBJ1-1
d_call: -
clone_size: many
cdr3_nt: TGTGCCAGCAGCCTATATACAGTGAACACTGAAGCTTTCTTT
cdr3_aa: CASSLYTVNTEAFF

v_call: TRBV19
j_call: TRBJ2-7
d_call: -
clone_size: few
cdr3_nt: TGTGCCAGTAGTATAAGGGACGGGGACGAGCAGTACTTC
cdr3_aa: CASSIRDGDEQYF

v_call: TRBV9
j_call: TRBJ2-2
d_call: -
clone_size: -
cdr3_nt: TGTGCCAGCGGACAGTATTCGAACACCGGGGAGCTGTTTTTT
cdr3_aa: CASGQYSNTGELFF

v_call: TRBV30
j_call: TRBJ2-2
d_call: -
clone_size: few
cdr3_nt: TGTGCCTGGAGTGTAACCTACACCGGGGAGCTGTTTTTT
cdr3_aa: CAWSVTYTGELFF

v_call: TRBV7-9
j_call: TRBJ2-7
d_call: -
clone_size: -
cdr3_nt: TGTGCCAGCAGCCCCAAAAATCGACAGGACGAGCAGTACTTC
cdr3_aa: CASSPKNRQDEQYF

v_call: TRBV7-2
j_call: TRBJ2-7
d_call: -
clone_size: few
cdr3_nt: TGTGCCAGCAGCTTATGGACGGCCCCCGAGCAGTACTTC
cdr3_aa: CASSLWTAPEQYF

v_call: TRBV12-3/TRBV12-4
j_call: TRBJ2-7
d_call: -
clone_size: few
cdr3_nt: TGTGCCAGCAGTGTGGGACTGACCGTGGAGCAGTACTTC
cdr3_aa: CASSVGLTVEQYF

v_call: TRBV6-2/TRBV6-3
j_call: TRBJ2-1
d_call: -
clone_size: -
cdr3_nt: TGTGCCAGCAGTTACTCGGGGGCCTCCTACAATGAGCAGTTCTTC
cdr3_aa: CASSYSGASYNEQFF

v_call: TRBV27
j_call: TRBJ2-5
d_call: TRBD2
clone_size: -
cdr3_nt: TGTGCCAGCAGTTTATCGATGGGGATAGGGATCGCAGAACCGGGACTAGCGGGGCAGACCCAGTACTTC
cdr3_aa: CASSLSMGIGIAEPGLAGQTQYF

v_call: TRBV5-1
j_call: TRBJ2-5
d_call: -
clone_size: -
cdr3_nt: TGCGCCAGCAGCTTGGCTGGTGGGCAGCTAGCGACCCAGTACTTC
cdr3_aa: CASSLAGGQLATQYF

v_call: TRBV14
j_call: TRBJ2-5
d_call: -
clone_size: few
cdr3_nt: TGTGCCAGCAGCCAAGATCTGGGACTTTGGGAGACCCAGTACTTC
cdr3_aa: CASSQDLGLWETQYF

v_call: TRBV20-1
j_call: TRBJ2-3
d_call: -
clone_size: many
cdr3_nt: TGCAGTGCTAGATTGTCTAGCATAGGATCAGATACGCAGTATTTT
cdr3_aa: CSARLSSIGSDTQYF